This TCR beta chain emerged from a study of CD8+CD57+ T cells in acquired aplastic anemia. Across the whole study: Sorted CD4+ and CD8+ cells yielded DNA averaging around 3.2 ug.

Notes on the study in general: A set of approximately 29 CD8+ CDR3 sequences was shared between patients and controls, and these sequences appeared highly expressed in patients. CD8+ Simpson's diversity showed no significant patient-control difference.

Ten or more counts support this clonotype. The antigen is not known. Genomic DNA served as template for TCR beta VDJ and CDR3 profiling. Each CDR3 protein is one row after TCRdb ran MiXCR on the reads. The sample has a few hundred thousand distinct CDR3 sequences, about two thirds seen once; the top ten hold 3% to 4.5%. Sequenced sample: sorted CD4+, CD8+, or CD8+CD57+ T cells (not recorded which) from PBMCs. This receptor was taken from a human donor in good health, serving as a control.

The CDR3 is CASSVARTGGDTQYF. The CDR3 coding sequence is TGTGCCAGCAGCGTAGCCCGGACAGGGGGCGATACGCAGTATTTT. V usage is TRBV9 and J usage is TRBJ2-3; 11 bases are a match to TRBD1. V was clipped by 0 bases and J by 6 bases; unmatched bases: 3. Germline V gene data show CDR1 as SGDLS and CDR2 as YYNGEE. The CDR3 is 15 amino acids. The full variable domain, with the rest looked up from reference TRBV9 and TRBJ2-3, is DSGVTQTPKHLITATGQRVTLRCSPRSGDLSVYWYQQSLDQGLQFLIQYYNGEERAKGNILERFSAQQFPDLHSELNLSSLELGDSALYFCASSVARTGGDTQYFGPGTRLTVL.